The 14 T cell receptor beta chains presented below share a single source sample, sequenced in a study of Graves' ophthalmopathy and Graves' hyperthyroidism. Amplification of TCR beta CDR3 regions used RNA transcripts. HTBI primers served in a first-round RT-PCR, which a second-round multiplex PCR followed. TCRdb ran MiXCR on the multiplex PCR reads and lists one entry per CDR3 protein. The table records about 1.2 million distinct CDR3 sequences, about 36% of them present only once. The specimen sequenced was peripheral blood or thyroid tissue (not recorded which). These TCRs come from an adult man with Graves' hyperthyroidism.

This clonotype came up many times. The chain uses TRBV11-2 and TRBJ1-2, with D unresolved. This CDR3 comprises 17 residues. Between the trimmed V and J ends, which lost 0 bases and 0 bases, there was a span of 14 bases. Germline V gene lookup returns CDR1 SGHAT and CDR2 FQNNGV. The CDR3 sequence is CASSLDRYEGTNYGYTF. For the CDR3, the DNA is TGTGCCAGCAGCTTAGATCGGTATGAGGGAACTAACTATGGCTACACCTTC.

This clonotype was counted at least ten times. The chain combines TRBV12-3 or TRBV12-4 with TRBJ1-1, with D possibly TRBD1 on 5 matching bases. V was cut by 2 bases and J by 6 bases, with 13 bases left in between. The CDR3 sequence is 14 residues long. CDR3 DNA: TGTGCCAGCAGTTTAAGGTCAGGGTGGTCTGAAGCTTTCTTT. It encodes CASSLRSGWSEAFF.

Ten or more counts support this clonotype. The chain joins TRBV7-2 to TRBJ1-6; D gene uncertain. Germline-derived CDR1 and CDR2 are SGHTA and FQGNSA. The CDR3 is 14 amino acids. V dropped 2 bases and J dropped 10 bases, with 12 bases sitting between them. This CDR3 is CASSLIDTKSPLHF. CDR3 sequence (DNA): TGTGCCAGCAGCTTAATCGACACTAAGTCACCCCTCCACTTT.

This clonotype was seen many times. CDR3: CASSLKGMGYEQYF. CDR3 sequence (DNA): TGTGCCAGCAGCCTTAAGGGGATGGGGTACGAGCAGTACTTC. J is TRBJ2-7 and V is TRBV2, with D possibly TRBD1 on 5 matching bases. Germline CDR1 SNHLY, CDR2 FYNNEI. V lost 6 bases and J 4 bases, leaving 16 bases between the germline ends. This CDR3 has 14 amino acids.

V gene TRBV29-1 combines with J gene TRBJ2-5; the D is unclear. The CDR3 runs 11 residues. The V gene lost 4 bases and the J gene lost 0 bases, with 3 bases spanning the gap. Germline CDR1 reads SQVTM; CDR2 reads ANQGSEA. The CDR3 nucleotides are TGCAGCGTTGGGGACCAAGAGACCCAGTACTTC. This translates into CSVGDQETQYF.

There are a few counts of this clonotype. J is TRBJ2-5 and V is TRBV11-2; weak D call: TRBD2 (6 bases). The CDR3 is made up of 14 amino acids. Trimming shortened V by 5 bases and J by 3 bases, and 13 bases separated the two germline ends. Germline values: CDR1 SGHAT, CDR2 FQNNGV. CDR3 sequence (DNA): TGTGCCAGCAGCCGGTACACGGGGGAAGAGACCCAGTACTTC. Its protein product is CASSRYTGEETQYF. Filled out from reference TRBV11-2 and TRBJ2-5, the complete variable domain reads EAGVAQSPRYKIIEKRQSVAFWCNPISGHATLYWYQQILGQGPKLLIQFQNNGVVDDSQLPKDRFSAERLKGVDSTLKIQPAKLEDSAVYLCASSRYTGEETQYFGPGTRLLVL.

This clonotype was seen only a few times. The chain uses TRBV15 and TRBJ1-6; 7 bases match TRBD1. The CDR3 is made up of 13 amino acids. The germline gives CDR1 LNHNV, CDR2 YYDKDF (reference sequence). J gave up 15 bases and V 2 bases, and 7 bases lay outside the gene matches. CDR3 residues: CATSRYRGELLHF. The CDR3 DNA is TGTGCCACCAGCAGATACAGGGGTGAACTCCTCCACTTT.

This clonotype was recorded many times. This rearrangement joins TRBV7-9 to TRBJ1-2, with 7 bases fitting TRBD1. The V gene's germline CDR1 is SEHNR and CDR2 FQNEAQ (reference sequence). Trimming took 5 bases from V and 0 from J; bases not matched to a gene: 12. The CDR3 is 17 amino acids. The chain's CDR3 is CASSTDRDPLPNYGYTF. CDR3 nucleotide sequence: TGTGCCAGCAGCACCGACAGGGACCCTCTCCCTAACTATGGCTACACCTTC.

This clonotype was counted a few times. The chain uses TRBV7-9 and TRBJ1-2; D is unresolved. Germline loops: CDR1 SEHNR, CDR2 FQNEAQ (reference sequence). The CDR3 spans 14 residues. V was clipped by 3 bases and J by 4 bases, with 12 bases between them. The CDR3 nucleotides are TGTGCCAGCAGCTTCGTCGAAGCGGGCTATGGCTACACCTTC. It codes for CASSFVEAGYGYTF.

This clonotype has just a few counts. CDR3 protein: CAWRVENSPLHF. Written as DNA, the CDR3 is TGTGCCTGGAGGGTCGAGAATTCACCCCTCCACTTT. This chain uses TRBV30 with TRBJ1-6; D remains ambiguous. The germline V and J ends were trimmed by 3 bases and 7 bases, with 7 bases remaining between them. The CDR3 is 12 amino acids. The V gene's germline CDR1 is GTSNPN and CDR2 SVGIG (reference sequence).

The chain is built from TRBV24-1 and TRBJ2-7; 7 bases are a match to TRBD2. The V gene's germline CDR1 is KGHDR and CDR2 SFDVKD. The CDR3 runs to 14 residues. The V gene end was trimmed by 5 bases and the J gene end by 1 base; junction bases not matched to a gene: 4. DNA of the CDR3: TGTGCCACCAGTGGGGGGGGGGGATCCTACGAGCAGTACTTC. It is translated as CATSGGGGSYEQYF.

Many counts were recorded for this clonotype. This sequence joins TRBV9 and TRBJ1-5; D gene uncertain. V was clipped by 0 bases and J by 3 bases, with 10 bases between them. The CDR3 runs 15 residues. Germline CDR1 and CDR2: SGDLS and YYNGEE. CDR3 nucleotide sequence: TGTGCCAGCAGCGTAGAGGGCCGATCCAATCAGCCCCAGCATTTT. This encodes CASSVEGRSNQPQHF.

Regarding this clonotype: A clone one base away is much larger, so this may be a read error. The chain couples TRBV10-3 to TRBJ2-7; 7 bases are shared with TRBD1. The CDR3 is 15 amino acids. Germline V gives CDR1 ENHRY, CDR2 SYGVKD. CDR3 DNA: TGTGCCACCAGTGGCGACGACAGGGCCTCTCACGAGCAGTACTTC. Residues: CATSGDDRASHEQYF.

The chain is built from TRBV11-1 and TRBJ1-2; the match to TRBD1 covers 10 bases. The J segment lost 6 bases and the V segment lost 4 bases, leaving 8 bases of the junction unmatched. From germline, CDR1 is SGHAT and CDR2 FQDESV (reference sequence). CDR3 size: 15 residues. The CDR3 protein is CASSSSRTGGNGYTF. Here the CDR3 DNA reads TGTGCCAGCAGCTCCTCCCGGACAGGGGGAAATGGCTACACCTTC.